Each of the 23 T cell receptor beta chains below was sequenced from the same sample in a study of blood T cell repertoires in COVID-19. Only in-frame clones appear in the TCRdb table, and some are missing; sequencing was by immunoSEQ multiplex PCR. The data contain about 30,000 clones, more than 60% of them singletons. Sequenced input: peripheral blood. The origin of the receptors is a woman between 70 and 85 years old with active or convalescent COVID-19.

V gene TRBV10-2 combines with J gene TRBJ1-5; D is uncertain. The CDR3 is 13 residues long. Between the trimmed V and J ends, which lost 0 bases and 5 bases, there was a span of 5 bases. CDR1 is WSHSY, CDR2 SAAADI, per germline. The CDR3 DNA is TGCGCCAGCAGTGAGTCGAGCTATCAGCCCCAGCATTTT. It codes for CASSESSYQPQHF.

The chain has TRBV30 and TRBJ1-2; D ambiguous. This CDR3 contains 14 residues. Looked up from germline, CDR1 is GTSNPN and CDR2 is SVGIG (reference sequence). CDR3 nucleotides: TGTGCGGAGAGATTCTCCCACCCGGTGGGTGGCTACACCTTC. Its protein product is CAERFSHPVGGYTF. The full variable domain, completed using reference TRBV30 and TRBJ1-2, is SQTIHQWPATLVQPVGSPLSLECTVEGTSNPNLYWYRQAAGRGLQLLFYSVGIGQISSEVPQNLSASRPQDRQFILSSKKLLLSDSGFYLCAERFSHPVGGYTFGSGTRLTVV.

The rearrangement links TRBV2 to TRBJ1-2; D may be TRBD1 (6 bases). Per germline, CDR1 SNHLY and CDR2 FYNNEI. The CDR3 runs 14 residues. The V and J ends lost 2 bases and 2 bases respectively, with 9 bases between them. The CDR3 sequence is CASSEYRENYGYTF. In DNA form, the CDR3 reads TGTGCCAGCAGTGAATACAGGGAAAACTATGGCTACACCTTC.

A word on this clone: A junction end diverges from the germline sequence, so it may reflect a read error. Additional DNA sequences in this sample encode the identical CDR3. The chain links TRBV15 to TRBJ2-7, with 8 bases that match TRBD2. This CDR3 has 15 residues. Germline V gene data show CDR1 as LNHNV and CDR2 as YYDKDF (reference sequence). Here the CDR3 reads CATSRDLAGHYEQYF. For the CDR3, the DNA is TGTGCCACCAGTAGAGATCTAGCGGGCCACTACGAGCAGTACTTC.

The count of this clone is one. The chain couples TRBV7-9 to TRBJ2-1; D is unclear. The CDR3 runs to 14 residues. Germline values: CDR1 SEHNR, CDR2 FQNEAQ (reference sequence). Deletions cut 1 base from V and 4 bases from J, with 8 bases between. The DNA for the CDR3 is TGTGCCAGCAGCTTAGTAGAGTCGTACAATGAGCAGTTCTTC. It encodes CASSLVESYNEQFF.

V and J are TRBV27 and TRBJ1-5, with unresolved D. The V gene's germline CDR1 is MNHEY and CDR2 SMNVEV (reference sequence). The CDR3 length is 16 residues. Deletions cut 3 bases from V and 2 bases from J, with 14 bases between. CDR3 in DNA: TGTGCCAGCAGTTTTAGTAGCCGTAGAGGCAATCAGCCCCAGCATTTT. Residues: CASSFSSRRGNQPQHF.

This chain uses TRBV2 with TRBJ1-2; D is unclear. The CDR3 length is 14 residues. The V gene lost 7 bases and the J gene lost 1 base, with 13 bases spanning the gap. Germline CDR1 reads SNHLY; CDR2 reads FYNNEI. CDR3 sequence: CASMSVSLNYGYTF. The CDR3 DNA reads as TGTGCCAGCATGTCGGTGTCCCTTAACTATGGCTACACCTTC.

This rearrangement joins TRBV7-2 to TRBJ2-1, with TRBD2 as a possible D gene (6 bases). CDR1 is SGHTA, CDR2 FQGNSA, per germline. CDR3 length: 14 amino acids. V lost 2 bases and J lost 4, with 9 bases in between. The CDR3 sequence: CASSLLAAYNEQFF. The CDR3 nucleotides are TGTGCCAGCAGCTTATTAGCGGCTTACAATGAGCAGTTCTTC.

The rearrangement links TRBV7-9 to TRBJ1-6, with 10 positions matching TRBD1. CDR1 is SEHNR and CDR2 is FQNEAQ in the germline V gene (reference sequence). The CDR3 runs to 16 residues. V lost 3 bases to trimming and J lost 8 bases; unmatched junction nucleotides: 7. The CDR3 here is CASSFSPGTGDSPLHF. As DNA, the CDR3 is TGTGCCAGCAGCTTTAGCCCCGGGACAGGGGATTCACCCCTCCACTTT.

This clone was counted a few times. The chain uses TRBV21-1 and TRBJ2-7; the D call of TRBD2 is as the table states it, not checked on the DNA. TRBV21-1 has pseudogene status. CDR3 length: 17 amino acids. DNA for the CDR3: TGTGCCAGCAGCAAAATCATTGGGACTAGCGGAATCTACGAGCAGTACTTC. Residues: CASSKIIGTSGIYEQYF.

V usage is TRBV2 and J usage is TRBJ1-2; D perhaps matches TRBD1 (5 bases). The CDR3 loop spans 13 amino acids. Germline CDR1 and CDR2: SNHLY and FYNNEI. With 3 bases removed from V and 2 bases from J, the gap between germline ends came to 7 bases. The CDR3 sequence: CASSEGQNYGYTF. For the CDR3, the DNA is TGTGCCAGCAGTGAGGGGCAGAACTATGGCTACACCTTC. Full variable domain (remainder filled in from reference TRBV2 and TRBJ1-2): EPEVTQTPSHQVTQMGQEVILRCVPISNHLYFYWYRQILGQKVEFLVSFYNNEISEKSEIFDDQFSVERPDGSNFTLKIRSTKLEDSAMYFCASSEGQNYGYTFGSGTRLTVV.

This chain joins TRBV5-4 and TRBJ1-6; TRBD1 matches 8 bases. V lost 1 base to trimming and J lost 10 bases; unmatched junction nucleotides: 7. This CDR3 contains 15 residues. Germline-derived CDR1 and CDR2 are SGHNT and YYREEE (reference sequence). DNA for the CDR3: TGTGCCAGCAGCTTGAGGACAGGGCAAGGATCACCCCTCCACTTT. Protein sequence: CASSLRTGQGSPLHF.

The rearrangement uses TRBV11-1 and TRBJ1-1, with 7 bases that match TRBD1. Germline V CDR1 and CDR2: SGHAT, FQDESV (reference sequence). Losses at the gene ends were 3 bases for V and 3 bases for J; bases not matched to a gene: 1. This CDR3 contains 13 residues. The CDR3 loop reads CASSFTGDTEAFF. The CDR3 DNA is TGTGCCAGCAGCTTTACAGGGGACACTGAAGCTTTCTTT.

This clone was observed a few times. V gene TRBV19 combines with J gene TRBJ1-2; TRBD1 matches at 7 bases. In germline, CDR1 is LNHDA, CDR2 SQIVND (reference sequence). The CDR3 has 16 residues. The ends lost 9 bases at V and 7 bases at J; junction bases unmatched: 20. CDR3 region: CASTQTGQAPTGGYTF. For the CDR3, the DNA is TGTGCCAGCACTCAGACAGGGCAGGCTCCGACGGGTGGCTACACCTTC.

The rearrangement joins TRBV20-1 to TRBJ1-4; unclear D gene. The V and J ends lost 3 bases and 1 base respectively, with 12 bases between them. Germline assignment: CDR1 DFQATT and CDR2 SNEGSKA (reference sequence). The CDR3 is 15 residues long. In DNA, the CDR3 is TGCAGTGCTAGTCCTGCTCTAGGAACTAATGAAAAACTGTTTTTT. This translates into CSASPALGTNEKLFF.

This chain joins TRBV7-2 and TRBJ2-1, with D possibly matching TRBD2 (7 bases). The CDR3 contains 15 residues. V was pared by 1 base and J by 2 bases, with 9 bases between. Germline lookup yields CDR1 SGHTA and CDR2 FQGNSA. The CDR3 reads CASSLEGGAYNEQFF. The DNA of the CDR3 is TGTGCCAGCAGCTTAGAGGGGGGGGCCTACAATGAGCAGTTCTTC.

The chain uses TRBV6-6 and TRBJ2-1, with a possible D match to TRBD2 (6 bases). The CDR3 covers 15 residues. The V gene's germline CDR1 is MNHNY and CDR2 SVGAGI (reference sequence). Trimming shortened V by 5 bases and J by 7 bases, and 18 bases separated the two germline ends. CDR3 nucleotide sequence: TGTGCCAGCAGTACCAGGCGGGGTCCCTTGAATGAGCAGTTCTTC. Translated: CASSTRRGPLNEQFF.

The chain links TRBV9 to TRBJ1-1; a weak D match, TRBD1 (6 bases). This CDR3 region has 14 residues. The germline V gene encodes CDR1 SGDLS and CDR2 YYNGEE. Trimming removed 3 bases from V and 1 base from J, with 10 bases in between. The DNA of the CDR3 is TGTGCCAGCAGCGGCAGGGGATCGAACACTGAAGCTTTCTTT. Protein sequence: CASSGRGSNTEAFF.

This clone ranks as medium-sized. The CDR3 is CASSYAGGNTEAFF. The CDR3 coding sequence is TGTGCCAGCAGCTATGCAGGGGGAAACACTGAAGCTTTCTTT. The chain employs TRBV11-3 and TRBJ1-1, with 7 positions matching TRBD1. This CDR3 is 14 amino acids long. Germline V gene data show CDR1 as SGHNT and CDR2 as YENEEA. With V trimmed by 4 bases and J by 2 bases, 4 bases remained unmatched.

The rearrangement uses TRBV7-2 and TRBJ2-1; 8 nucleotides match TRBD2. This CDR3 region has 15 residues. After removal of 3 bases from V and 7 bases from J, the junction contained 8 bases not matched to a gene. CDR1 SGHTA and CDR2 FQGNSA come from the germline V gene. This CDR3 is CASSLDGRARNEQFF. For the CDR3, the DNA is TGTGCCAGCAGCTTGGACGGGAGGGCCAGAAATGAGCAGTTCTTC.

The CDR3 region is CASSRQGAEFSYNSPLHF. CDR3 coding DNA: TGTGCCAGCTCACGGCAGGGGGCCGAGTTCTCCTATAATTCACCCCTCCACTTT. The chain employs TRBV18 and TRBJ1-6, with 8 bases matching TRBD1. V lost 4 bases to trimming and J lost 0 bases; unmatched junction nucleotides: 8. This CDR3 has 18 amino acids. Per germline, CDR1 KGHSH and CDR2 LQKENI.

This chain links TRBV3-1 (or the pseudogene TRBV3-2) with TRBJ2-7, with D maybe TRBD2 (6 bases). Trimming took 4 bases from V and 3 from J, leaving 13 bases between them. Germline CDR1 reads LGHDT; CDR2 reads YNNKEL (reference sequence). The length of the CDR3 is 14 residues. In DNA, the CDR3 is TGTGCCAGCAGCCGCTCGACGGGAGACTACGAGCAGTACTTC. This gives the protein CASSRSTGDYEQYF.

This rearrangement joins TRBV19 to TRBJ2-3; 9 bases agree with TRBD2. Germline CDR1 is LNHDA and CDR2 is SQIVND (reference sequence). This CDR3 is built from 14 residues. Unmatched junction bases numbered 3, after V lost 4 bases and J lost 4 bases. The CDR3 reads CASSNAGGSDTQYF. CDR3 in DNA: TGTGCCAGTAGTAACGCGGGAGGGTCAGATACGCAGTATTTT.